Presented here are 22 T cell receptor beta chains from one specimen sequenced in a study of T cell responses to AZD1222 COVID-19 vaccine. TCRdb's copy holds only in-frame clones and misses some; the assay was immunoSEQ multiplex PCR. The sample shows approximately 27,000 clones, around 86% of them seen only once. The sequencing used peripheral blood, collected on day 0 of AZD1222 vaccination. Every receptor here comes from an adult in good health.

The chain uses TRBV9 and TRBJ2-3; TRBD2 matches 12 bases. Trimming took 3 bases from V and 1 from J; bases not matched to a gene: 3. CDR1 and CDR2 from the germline V gene are SGDLS and YYNGEE. This CDR3 contains 16 residues. CDR3 amino acids: CASSALAGGGTDTQYF. In nucleotides, the CDR3 is TGTGCCAGCAGCGCCCTAGCGGGAGGGGGCACAGATACGCAGTATTTT.

This chain joins TRBV16 and TRBJ1-6; TRBD1 matches at 7 bases. Germline lookup yields CDR1 KGHSY and CDR2 FQNENV. J lost 7 bases, V lost 0 bases, and 6 bases had no gene match. The CDR3 has 16 amino acids. CDR3 region: CASSQSYGGQNSPLHF. In DNA form, the CDR3 reads TGTGCCAGCAGCCAATCGTACGGGGGACAGAATTCACCCCTCCACTTT.

This rearrangement joins TRBV5-1 to TRBJ2-1; D may be TRBD1 or TRBD2 (5 bases each). Trimming took 4 bases from V and 5 from J, leaving 16 bases between them. Germline values: CDR1 SGHRS, CDR2 YFSETQ. The CDR3 runs to 15 residues. Here the CDR3 reads CASSIMGTDNNEQFF. The CDR3 coding sequence is TGCGCCAGCAGCATCATGGGGACCGATAACAATGAGCAGTTCTTC. Full variable domain (remainder filled in from reference TRBV5-1 and TRBJ2-1): KAGVTQTPRYLIKTRGQQVTLSCSPISGHRSVSWYQQTPGQGLQFLFEYFSETQRNKGNFPGRFSGRQFSNSRSEMNVSTLELGDSALYLCASSIMGTDNNEQFFGPGTRLTVL.

The rearrangement links TRBV6-6 to TRBJ1-5; D gene unclear. The V end was cut by 3 bases, the J end by 1 base, with 10 bases between. The CDR3 runs 15 residues. From germline, CDR1 is MNHNY and CDR2 SVGAGI (reference sequence). The CDR3 loop reads CASSYGEVSNQPQHF. CDR3 coding DNA: TGTGCCAGCAGTTATGGGGAGGTGAGCAATCAGCCCCAGCATTTT.

The chain joins TRBV6-5 to TRBJ1-4, with 7 bases matching TRBD1. This CDR3 spans 14 amino acids. Unmatched junction bases numbered 5, after V lost 6 bases and J lost 4 bases. From germline, CDR1 is MNHEY and CDR2 SVGAGI. CDR3 residues: CASRLGQINEKLFF. CDR3 sequence (DNA): TGTGCCAGCAGACTGGGACAGATTAATGAAAAACTGTTTTTT.

This chain uses TRBV3-1 (or the pseudogene TRBV3-2) with TRBJ2-2; the D call may be TRBD1 or TRBD2 (5 bases each). Trimming cost V 3 bases and J 3 bases, with 8 bases left between them. The CDR3 contains 14 residues. CDR1 and CDR2 from the germline V gene are LGHDT and YNNKEL (reference sequence). Here the CDR3 reads CASSHRDHTGELFF. The DNA for the CDR3 is TGTGCCAGCAGCCACCGGGACCACACCGGGGAGCTGTTTTTT.

The chain links TRBV10-3 to TRBJ1-1; D is possibly TRBD1 (6 bases). The ends were cut back, 10 bases at V and 6 bases at J, with 18 bases in the middle. The CDR3 totals 13 residues. Germline assignment: CDR1 ENHRY and CDR2 SYGVKD. CDR3 in DNA: TGTGCCACCAGGACAGCGCCCGGGTCTGAAGCTTTCTTT. Its translation is CATRTAPGSEAFF.

This clone was observed a single time. The CDR3: CASSFTVDTEAFF. The CDR3 bases are TGTGCCAGCAGTTTTACGGTCGACACTGAAGCTTTCTTT. The chain links TRBV12-3 or TRBV12-4 to TRBJ1-1, with D hard to call. The CDR3 has 13 amino acids. V was shortened by 3 bases and J by 3 bases, with 8 bases between the two germline ends.

The chain recombines TRBV5-5 with TRBJ2-3; D is perhaps TRBD2 (6 bases). CDR3 length equals 16 residues. Germline lookup yields CDR1 SGHKS and CDR2 YYEKEE (reference sequence). The V end lost 2 bases, the J end lost 2 bases, and 15 bases lay between the germline ends. CDR3 bases: TGTGCCAGCAGCTTCGTACGGGGGTCTCCCACAGATACGCAGTATTTT. It is translated as CASSFVRGSPTDTQYF.

V is TRBV20-1 and J is TRBJ1-5; no reliable D call. Trimming took off 3 bases at V and 0 bases at J, with 12 bases between the two ends. Germline values: CDR1 DFQATT, CDR2 SNEGSKA (reference sequence). The CDR3 contains 15 residues. This chain's CDR3 is CSASRQPYSNQPQHF. DNA for the CDR3: TGCAGTGCTAGTCGTCAACCCTATAGCAATCAGCCCCAGCATTTT.

The rearrangement links TRBV2 to TRBJ2-7; D remains ambiguous. CDR1 and CDR2 (germline): SNHLY, FYNNEI. The CDR3 runs to 11 residues. Deletions cut 7 bases from V and 7 bases from J, with 11 bases between. CDR3 DNA sequence: TGTGCCAGCAAACGAGTTGGAGAGCAGTACTTC. Protein sequence: CASKRVGEQYF.

This chain joins TRBV2 and TRBJ1-1; weak D call: TRBD1 (5 bases). The germline V gene has CDR1 SNHLY and CDR2 FYNNEI. This CDR3 comprises 15 residues. The germline V and J ends were trimmed by 10 bases and 3 bases, with 21 bases remaining between them. The CDR3 loop reads CATEGQGIPHTEAFF. The CDR3 DNA reads TGTGCCACTGAAGGGCAGGGAATTCCTCACACTGAAGCTTTCTTT.

The V call is TRBV4-1, the J call TRBJ1-2; tentatively, D is TRBD1 (5 bases). V gave up 3 bases and J gave up 2 bases, with 10 bases separating them. From germline, CDR1 is MGHRA and CDR2 YSYEKL. The CDR3 loop spans 14 amino acids. Written as DNA, the CDR3 is TGCGCCAGCAGCCATGGGACGGGCAACTATGGCTACACCTTC. Its protein product is CASSHGTGNYGYTF.

The J gene is TRBJ2-5, the V gene TRBV6-5, with a tentative D call TRBD2 (6 bases). This CDR3 comprises 15 residues. Deletions cut 6 bases from V and 4 bases from J, with 18 bases between. CDR1 MNHEY and CDR2 SVGAGI come from the germline V gene. The DNA of the CDR3 is TGTGCCAGCAGGGACCCGGGACGGAGGGGAGAGACCCAGTACTTC. This translates into CASRDPGRRGETQYF.

The chain is built from TRBV10-3 and TRBJ1-1; possible D gene TRBD1, 5 bases. The CDR3 spans 13 residues. V shed 4 bases and J shed 4 bases, with 10 bases lying between them. Germline V gene lookup returns CDR1 ENHRY and CDR2 SYGVKD. The CDR3 here is CAISGQGGTEAFF. CDR3 nucleotide sequence: TGTGCCATCAGTGGCCAGGGAGGCACTGAAGCTTTCTTT.

With respect to this clone: Other DNA sequences in this sample translate to the same CDR3. This chain connects TRBV5-4 to TRBJ1-2; possibly TRBD1 for D (5 bases). The CDR3 has 14 amino acids. Germline CDR1 and CDR2: SGHNT and YYREEE (reference sequence). V was pared by 5 bases and J by 2 bases, with 13 bases between. As DNA, the CDR3 is TGTGCCAGCAGACAGAATTGGGACAACTATGGCTACACCTTC. Translation gives CASRQNWDNYGYTF.

The chain employs TRBV18 and TRBJ2-4; D possibly uses TRBD1 or TRBD2 (6 bases each). This CDR3 contains 14 residues. Germline values: CDR1 KGHSH, CDR2 LQKENI. V lost 5 bases and J 7 bases, leaving 15 bases between the germline ends. CDR3 loop: CASSSGGVGNIQYF. The CDR3 nucleotides are TGTGCCAGCTCATCCGGGGGCGTCGGGAACATTCAGTACTTC.

This chain connects TRBV9 to TRBJ2-1, with 10 bases matching TRBD1. The CDR3 is 17 amino acids. J was trimmed by 9 bases and V by 4 bases; bases with no gene match: 16. Looked up from germline, CDR1 is SGDLS and CDR2 is YYNGEE. CDR3 residues: CASSFGRDRGRGVEQFF. For the CDR3, the DNA is TGTGCCAGCAGCTTCGGCCGGGACAGGGGACGGGGAGTTGAGCAGTTCTTC.

This chain uses TRBV19 with TRBJ1-6; D perhaps matches TRBD1 (6 bases). The CDR3 has 14 residues. From germline, CDR1 is LNHDA and CDR2 SQIVND (reference sequence). Between the trimmed V and J ends, which lost 10 bases and 4 bases, there was a span of 14 bases. CDR3 loop: CATRATGYNSPLHF. The CDR3 bases are TGTGCCACCCGGGCCACAGGGTATAATTCACCCCTCCACTTT.

The chain joins TRBV27 to TRBJ2-5; D may be TRBD1 (6 bases). This CDR3 is 15 amino acids long. Trimming stripped 3 bases from V and 4 bases from J, with 15 bases between. Germline V lookup: CDR1 MNHEY, CDR2 SMNVEV (reference sequence). CDR3 sequence reads: CASSLTDRQRETQYF. The CDR3 DNA reads TGTGCCAGCAGTTTGACGGACAGACAGCGAGAGACCCAGTACTTC.

The genes are TRBV11-3 and TRBJ2-1; 7 bases match TRBD2. The germline V gene has CDR1 SGHNT and CDR2 YENEEA. The CDR3 is 15 residues long. V was pared by 1 base and J by 8 bases, with 8 bases of the junction left unmatched. DNA of the CDR3: TGTGCCAGCAGCTTAGGAGTGGCGGGAGACGATGAGCAGTTCTTC. Translation gives CASSLGVAGDDEQFF.

In its sample, this clone was seen once. The chain employs TRBV20-1 and TRBJ1-1; D unresolved. The CDR3 contains 10 residues. Germline loops: CDR1 DFQATT, CDR2 SNEGSKA (reference sequence). This CDR3 is CRCQNTEAFF. The DNA of the CDR3 is TGCAGATGCCAGAACACTGAAGCTTTCTTT.